This T cell receptor beta chain originates from a study of blood T cell repertoires in COVID-19. Looking at the study overall: Samples representing acute and convalescent COVID-19 were sourced from the United States, Italy and Spain. From T cells, B-cell-depleted T cells, or PBMCs came the material, which was cDNA or gDNA.

Seattle researchers signed up patients amid active infection and tracked them longitudinally. V was pared by 4 bases and J by 7 bases, with 14 bases between. The CDR3 runs 14 residues. Germline V lookup: CDR1 LNHDA, CDR2 SQIVND (reference sequence). Per the authors' pipeline: Estimation of nucleated cell counts relied on the amplification of reference gene primers. Here immunoSEQ multiplex PCR was the method, and the copy in TCRdb shows in-frame clones only, minus some. That table gives V, J and clone size, and the DNA gave D and trimming. The table lists around 400,000 clones, 80% to 90% of them singletons.

The sequenced sample consisted of peripheral blood. The V call is TRBV19, the J call TRBJ1-5, with D maybe TRBD1 (6 bases). This TCR derives from a young woman with COVID-19, enrolled during active disease. The CDR3: CASSTDRLRQPQHF. The CDR3 DNA reads as TGTGCCAGTAGTACCGACAGGCTCCGACAGCCCCAGCATTTT.